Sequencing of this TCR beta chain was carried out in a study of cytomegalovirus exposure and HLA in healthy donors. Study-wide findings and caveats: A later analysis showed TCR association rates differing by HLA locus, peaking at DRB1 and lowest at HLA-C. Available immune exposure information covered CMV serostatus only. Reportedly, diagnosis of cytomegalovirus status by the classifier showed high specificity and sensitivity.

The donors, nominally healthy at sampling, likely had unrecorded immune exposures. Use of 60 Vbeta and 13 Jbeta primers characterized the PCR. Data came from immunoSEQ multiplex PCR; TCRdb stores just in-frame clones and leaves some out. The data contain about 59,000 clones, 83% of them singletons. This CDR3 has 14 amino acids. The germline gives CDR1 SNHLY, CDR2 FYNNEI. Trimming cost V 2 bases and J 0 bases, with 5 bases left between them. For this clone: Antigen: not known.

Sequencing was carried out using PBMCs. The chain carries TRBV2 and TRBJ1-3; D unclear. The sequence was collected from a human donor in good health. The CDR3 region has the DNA TGTGCCAGCAGTGAACCGTACTCTGGAAACACCATATATTTT. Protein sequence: CASSEPYSGNTIYF.